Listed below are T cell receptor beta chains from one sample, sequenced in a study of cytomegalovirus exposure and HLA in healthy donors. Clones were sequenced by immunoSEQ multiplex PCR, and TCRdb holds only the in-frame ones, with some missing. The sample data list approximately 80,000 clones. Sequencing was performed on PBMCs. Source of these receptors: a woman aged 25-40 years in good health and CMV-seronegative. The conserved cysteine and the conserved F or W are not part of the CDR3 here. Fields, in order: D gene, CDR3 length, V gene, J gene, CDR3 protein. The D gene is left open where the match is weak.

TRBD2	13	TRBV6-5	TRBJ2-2	ASRPLAGYTGELF
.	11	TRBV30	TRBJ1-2	AWSTRGGYGYT
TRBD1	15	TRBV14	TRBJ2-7	ASSQGSYRGSAYEQY
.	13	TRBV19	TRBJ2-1	ASRNPFLQGDEQF
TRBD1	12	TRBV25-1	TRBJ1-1	ASSGTGINTEAF
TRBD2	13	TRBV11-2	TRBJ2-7	ASSDRTSGLYEQY
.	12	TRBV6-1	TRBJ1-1	ASSVGTPEPEAF
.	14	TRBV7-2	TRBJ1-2	ASSLGGGGLDYGYT
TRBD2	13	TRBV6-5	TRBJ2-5	ASSPGLEGKETQY
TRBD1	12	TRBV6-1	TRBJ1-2	ASSEIDRGDGYT
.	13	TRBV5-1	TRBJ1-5	ASSISGGANQPQH
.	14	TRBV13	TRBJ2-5	ASSLHGGPERETQY
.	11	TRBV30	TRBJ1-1	AWSVLVDTEAF
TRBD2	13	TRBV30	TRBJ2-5	AWTLGLAGRETQY
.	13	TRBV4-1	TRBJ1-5	ASSQPTAGKQPQH
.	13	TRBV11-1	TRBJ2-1	ASSVAQAANNEQF
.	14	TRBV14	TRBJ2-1	ASSQDWLALVNEQF
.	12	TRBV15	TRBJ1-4	ATSRAGGNEKLF
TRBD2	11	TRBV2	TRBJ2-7	ASSDAGAYEQY
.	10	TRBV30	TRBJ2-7	AWSKGGYEQY
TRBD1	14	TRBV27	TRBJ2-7	ASSQTGTGGFYEQY
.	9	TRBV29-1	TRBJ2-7	SVGHSYEQY
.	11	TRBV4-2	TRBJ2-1	ASSQLAGGEQF
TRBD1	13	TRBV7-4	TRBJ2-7	ASSLTWTGRGEQY
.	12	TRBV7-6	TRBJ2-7	ASSPLGASYEQY
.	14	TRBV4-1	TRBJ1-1	ASSQSVASGNTEAF
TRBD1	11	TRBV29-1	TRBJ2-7	SAGQGSAYEQY
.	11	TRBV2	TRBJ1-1	ASSEGGGTEAF
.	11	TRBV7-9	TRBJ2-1	ASSPTVWREQF
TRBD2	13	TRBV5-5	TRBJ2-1	ASSFPYGTKNEQF
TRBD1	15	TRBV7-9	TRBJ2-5	ASSLVTGTGVSETQY
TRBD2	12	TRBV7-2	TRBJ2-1	ASSWTSGPNEQF
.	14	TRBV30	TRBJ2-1	AWSGVRGAVYNEQF
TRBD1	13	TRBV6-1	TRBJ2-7	ASSPTGTGGYEQY
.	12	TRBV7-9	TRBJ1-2	ASSLAAGVDDYT
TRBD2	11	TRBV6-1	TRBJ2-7	ASSQREPVEQY
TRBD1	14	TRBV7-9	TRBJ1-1	ASSLGTGARNDKAF
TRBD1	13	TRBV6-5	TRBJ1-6	ASRLGQGGNSPLH
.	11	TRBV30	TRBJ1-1	AWRASLGTEAF
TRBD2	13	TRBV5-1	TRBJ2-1	ASSGLAGGYNEQF
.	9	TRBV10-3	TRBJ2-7	AISLSYEQY
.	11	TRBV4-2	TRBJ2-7	ASSQPDRNEQY
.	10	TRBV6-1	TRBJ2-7	ASSLGSLKQY
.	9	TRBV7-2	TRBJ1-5	ASSLNGPQH
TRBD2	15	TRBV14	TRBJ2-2	ASSSLAGAQNTGELF
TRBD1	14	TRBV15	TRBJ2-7	ATSRAPGQGNYEQY
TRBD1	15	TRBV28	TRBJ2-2	ASSLSQTGSSYGELF
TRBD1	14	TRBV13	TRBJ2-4	ASSLGDRAAKNIQY
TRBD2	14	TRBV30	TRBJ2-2	AWSVGGRAGAGELF
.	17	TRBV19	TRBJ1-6	ASSISAYRNKAGDSPLH
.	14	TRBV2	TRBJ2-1	ASSERAGGTRNEQF
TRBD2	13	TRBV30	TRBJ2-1	AWSERGLDHNEQF
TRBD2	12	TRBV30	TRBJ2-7	AWKTSGIAYEQY
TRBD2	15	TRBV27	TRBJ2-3	ASSFRRTSGRTDTQY
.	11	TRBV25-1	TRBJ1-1	ASRQGGNTEAF
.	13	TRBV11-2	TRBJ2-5	ASSANLAFEETQY
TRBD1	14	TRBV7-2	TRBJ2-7	ASSLVSAGGINEQY
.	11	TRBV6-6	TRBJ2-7	ASSYMGGYEQY
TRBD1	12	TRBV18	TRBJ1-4	ASSPGQGYEKLF
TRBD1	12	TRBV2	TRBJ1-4	ASSRQGVAEKLF